The T cell receptor beta chain under discussion was sequenced for a study of spatial heterogeneity in lung cancer. Looking at the study overall: Every unique TCR and UMI combination, on average, appeared more than ten times in raw reads.

The germline CDR1 and CDR2 sequences are SGHRS and YFSETQ. Trimming took 7 bases from V and 4 from J, leaving 11 bases between them. The CDR3 sequence is 12 residues long. This clonotype was counted only a few times. Time point indicated: sample taken at primary tumor resection. Unsorted tumor, nontumor lung tissue or cryopreserved PBMC supplied the whole RNA. The donors were approximately 70 patients with non-small cell lung cancer that was early-stage and untreated. TCRdb independently ran MiXCR on the 5' RACE reads; one entry per CDR3 protein. The sample has 23,000 or so distinct CDR3 sequences; 5.5% to 8% are singletons.

This rearrangement joins TRBV5-1 to TRBJ1-2; D not resolved. Specimen: PBMCs, collected at surgery. The TCR originated in a male donor with early-stage non-small cell lung cancer. CDR3 sequence: CASGLPGYGYTF. The CDR3 region has the DNA TGCGCCAGCGGATTGCCTGGCTATGGCTACACCTTC.